This T cell receptor (beta chain) was recorded in a study of blood T cell repertoires in COVID-19 (dated by TCRdb to the early 2020s). Background for the entire study: The collaborator samples originated in the United States, Italy and Spain and spanned the acute and convalescent phases of COVID-19. The material from the prospective study consisted of cDNA or gDNA derived from T cells, B-cell-depleted T cells, or PBMCs. Deeply sampled blood TCRbeta repertoires from subjects exposed to, actively infected with, or recovered from COVID-19 were included in the dataset. A freely available public database, intended as a resource for researchers studying the immune response to SARS-CoV-2, is where the repertoires were released. The samples were drawn from two sources: the first 160 participants of the ongoing ImmuneRACE study, and about 1,300 subjects contributed by 6 global collaborators. A de-identified subject ID, COVID-19 status, age in years and sex were almost always included in the sample metadata. HLA class I and class II types, where available, came from metadata supplied by the sample provider rather than from assay-based typing.

To note about this clone: Its cognate antigen has yet to be identified. There are no base qualities to consult, and no much larger clone falls within one base.

What the study reported, not specific to this receptor: Clinical and demographic metadata were provided uncurated, with the amount varying by source and participant.

One collaborating source in Seattle enrolled patients while the patients were actively infected and followed the patients over time throughout the course of disease. The collaborating institutions used their own protocols to collect whole blood in K2EDTA tubes. For TCRbeta analysis, collaborators shipped samples in one of three forms: frozen whole blood, isolated PBMCs, or DNA extracted from either of those sample types. TCRbeta CDR3 regions were amplified from genomic DNA using the immunoSEQ Assay, a bias-controlled multiplex PCR. Per the original workflow: The number of nucleated cells in each sample was estimated from the amplification of reference gene primers within the assay. To quantify the absolute abundance of each unique TCRbeta CDR3 rearrangement, sequence reads were collapsed and filtered. For each sample, productive Simpson clonality was calculated as the square root of Simpson's diversity index over productive rearrangements. In its TCRdb copy, this immuneACCESS table keeps in-frame sequences only and misses some clones. Where compared with another copy, unresolved V genes explain less than half of these, and the others have no known cause. The DNA was the basis for D and trimming; V, J and clone size are from that table. The sample profile shows about 150,000 clones; about 88% of them were found once. The ten largest clones add up to more than 2.5% of the sample.

The CDR3 measures 15 amino acids from cysteine to phenylalanine. CDR3 DNA is the only sequence kept; it has 45 bases, read in frame from the first base. For this chain, trimming is 3 bases at the V end and 5 bases at the J end, and the number of junction bases without a gene match is 9. CDR1 and CDR2 were assigned from the germline V gene as SGDLS and YYNGEE. The chain employs TRBV9 and TRBJ2-7; TRBD1 aligns with 9 central bases. The sample consisted of peripheral blood. This TCR derives from a human donor with COVID-19, enrolled during active disease. The donor label of this sample is uncertain. The CDR3: CASSATGTGYNEQYF. The DNA reads as follows: TGTGCCAGCAGCGCGACCGGGACAGGGTACAACGAGCAGTACTTC.